This note documents a single T cell receptor (beta chain) sequence. This clonotype showed up just a few times. The antigen it binds to is not known. No base-level quality is on record; no much larger clone is a single base apart. The data were taken from a study of regulatory T cells in long-lasting Graves disease (dated by TCRdb to 2020 to 2022). Some background on the complete study: To count as having persistent Graves' disease, a patient had to have received antithyroid drug treatment for over 5 years with TSH receptor autoantibodies remaining persistently positive. Persistent Graves' disease patients were compared with newly diagnosed Graves' disease patients by peripheral blood TCR sequencing and RNA sequencing. Persistent Graves' disease patients in the clinical cohort had taken antithyroid drugs for approximately 9.5 years on average. A total of 35 or so samples were covered by TCR sequencing, comprising some 13 persistent and about 20 newly diagnosed Graves' disease patients. The study took place in China and was registered as a clinical trial. The study at large found these results: More public clonotypes were shared among persistent patients (roughly 2,700) than among newly diagnosed patients (more than 950). The authors acknowledged the small sample size as a limitation that may reduce accuracy. Because the primary lesion, thyroid tissue, could not be accessed, the study looked at peripheral blood alone. TRBV28, TRBJ1-2 and TRBJ2-5 were preferentially used in persistent disease, while TRBV20-1 and TRBJ2-1 were favored in newly diagnosed disease. Compared with newly diagnosed patients, patients with persistent Graves' disease had lower TCR Shannon entropy and fewer highly expanded clones, which suggests clonal expansion. Only the TCR beta chain was sequenced and analyzed.

Trimming at the junction amounts to 3 bases on V and 1 base on J, and the germline ends lie 3 bases apart. Reading the germline V gene gives CDR1 SQVTM and CDR2 ANQGSEA. The CDR3 has 11 amino acids, counting the end cysteine and phenylalanine. This entry keeps only the CDR3 DNA: 33 bases, framed from base 1. The library was obtained by multiplex PCR. The run used an Illumina HiSeq 4000. To build TCR beta libraries, CDR3 regions were amplified by Arm-PCR using iRepertoire HTBI primers. PCR products were gel purified before sequencing. The paper's processing steps were these. Across samples, some 62 TRBV and 14 TRBJ segments were identified and used for gene usage analysis of CDR3 amino acid clonotypes. COPE and FqMerger were used to merge filtered high-quality paired reads into contigs. BLAST was used to align contigs to IMGT TRBV, TRBD and TRBJ reference genes, and CDR3 was defined according to IMGT. Highly expanded clones were defined as clonotypes with a frequency above 0.1%. Shannon entropy served as the measure of repertoire diversity, while the Gini coefficient captured V-J evenness. Clonotypes shared by more than one individual were considered public. TCRdb reanalyzed the raw reads on its own, using fastp at Q25 for trimming and MiXCR for clone calling, and kept in-frame beta chains. CDR3 protein duplicates are merged, each entry listing the most common genes and DNA. TCRdb, rather than the study authors, made the V and J calls. The sample yields 500,000 to 700,000 distinct CDR3 sequences; 25% to 35% were counted once. Around 42% of the sample is taken by the ten largest.

This specimen's time point label, interpreted: persistent/refractory GD, antithyroid drugs over 5 years with positive TRAb. For both TCR sequencing and RNA sequencing, RNA was extracted from PBMCs in TRIzol. The diagnosis of Graves' disease was made according to American Thyroid Association guidelines. The patients came from an endocrinology department in Xi'an, China. From each patient, roughly 9 milliliters of peripheral blood was collected into an EDTA anticoagulant tube. Ficoll Paque Plus density gradient separation was used to isolate PBMCs, and no further T cell sorting was performed. RNA quality was checked with an Agilent 2100 Bioanalyzer and agarose gel, and concentration with a NanoDrop 2000.

The clonotype was recovered from a female donor with Graves disease. The sequence links TRBV29-1 to TRBJ1-1, with the D gene not confidently named. The sample consisted of peripheral blood mononuclear cells (PBMCs), taken when the disease was refractory, from a patient treated with antithyroid drugs. DNA sequence: TGCAGCGTTGACCCGAACACTGAAGCTTTCTTT. Translated, this gives CSVDPNTEAFF.